Presented here are 22 T cell receptor beta chains from one specimen sequenced in a study of T cells after yellow fever vaccination. Each CDR3 protein is one row after TCRdb ran MiXCR on the 5' RACE reads. Of over 250,000 distinct CDR3 sequences listed, roughly 3.9% are singletons. The input for sequencing was PBMCs, taken 5 days after the yellow fever booster vaccination. These receptors all stem from a man aged 18 to 29 who received the YFV17D yellow fever vaccine.

The rearrangement links TRBV7-9 to TRBJ1-1, with TRBD1 identical over 7 bases. The junction had 2 bases not matched to a gene; V was cut back by 1 base and J by 0 bases. Germline CDR1 SEHNR, CDR2 FQNEAQ (reference sequence). The length of the CDR3 is 15 residues. CDR3 nucleotides: TGTGCCAGCAGCTTAGATGGGACAGTGAACACTGAAGCTTTCTTT. This encodes CASSLDGTVNTEAFF.

In its sample, this clonotype was seen a few times. V and J are TRBV28 and TRBJ2-1, with 8 bases lining up with TRBD2. CDR1 is MDHEN, CDR2 SYDVKM, per germline. J gave up 7 bases and V 3 bases, and 8 bases lay outside the gene matches. The CDR3 has 15 residues. CDR3 region: CASSFVSGGGNEQFF. The CDR3 DNA reads TGTGCCAGCAGTTTTGTAAGCGGGGGAGGTAATGAGCAGTTCTTC.

V and J are TRBV12-5 and TRBJ2-1; 10 bases match TRBD2. The CDR3 spans 15 residues. V was pared by 6 bases and J by 13 bases, with 15 bases of the junction left unmatched. The germline gives CDR1 LGHNT, CDR2 FRNRAP. The CDR3 spells CASGRVPGLAMSQFF. CDR3 bases: TGTGCTAGTGGCCGAGTCCCGGGACTAGCGATGAGCCAGTTCTTC.

The chain carries TRBV12-3 or TRBV12-4 and TRBJ2-3; 10 nucleotides line up with TRBD2. With 4 bases clipped from V and 5 bases from J, the junction kept 9 bases outside the gene matches. The CDR3 length is 16 residues. The CDR3 DNA is TGTGCCAGCAGTTCCCTAGCGGGGGTGGCTCGAGATACGCAGTATTTT. This encodes CASSSLAGVARDTQYF.

The V and J genes are TRBV5-1 and TRBJ2-1; no clear D gene. The CDR3 consists of 15 residues. From germline, CDR1 is SGHRS and CDR2 YFSETQ. Trimming cost V 2 bases and J 0 bases, with 9 bases left between them. CDR3 DNA sequence: TGCGCCAGCAGCTTTATCCCGAGCTCCTACAATGAGCAGTTCTTC. Protein product: CASSFIPSSYNEQFF.

The rearrangement uses TRBV6-2 or TRBV6-3 and TRBJ2-6; TRBD1 or TRBD2 may be the D gene (5 bases each). The CDR3 sequence is 16 residues long. V was pared by 2 bases and J by 2 bases, with 10 bases between. The germline gives CDR1 MNHEY, CDR2 SVGEGT. The CDR3 bases are TGTGCCAGCAGTTACGACGGGGCCCCTGGGGCCAACGTCCTGACTTTC. This translates into CASSYDGAPGANVLTF.

This clonotype was counted many times. The chain uses TRBV7-3 and TRBJ2-6, with D unresolved. The germline V gene has CDR1 SGHTA and CDR2 FQGTGA. V shed 6 bases and J shed 1 base, with 4 bases lying between them. The CDR3 runs 13 residues. The CDR3 region is CASRPSGANVLTF. The CDR3 DNA sequence: TGTGCCAGCAGGCCTTCTGGGGCCAACGTCCTGACTTTC.

This clonotype was counted ten times or more. The rearrangement links TRBV7-2 to TRBJ1-5; 7 bases line up with TRBD1. V trimming: 5 bases; J trimming: 2 bases; junction bases outside the gene matches: 15. The germline CDR1 and CDR2 sequences are SGHTA and FQGNSA. The CDR3 runs to 18 residues. This CDR3 is CASSPRAGRGSGNQPQHF. The CDR3 nucleotides are TGTGCCAGCAGCCCACGGGCCGGCAGGGGGTCTGGCAATCAGCCCCAGCATTTT.

CDR3 in DNA: TGTGCCAGCTCCCTTTGGTCGGGAAACACTGAAGCTTTCTTT. It is translated as CASSLWSGNTEAFF. The chain employs TRBV18 and TRBJ1-1; D is uncertain. V dropped 6 bases and J dropped 2 bases, with 13 bases sitting between them. The CDR3 contains 14 residues. Germline-derived CDR1 and CDR2 are KGHSH and LQKENI.

V and J are TRBV5-6 and TRBJ2-7, with a possible D match to TRBD1 (5 bases). The length of the CDR3 is 12 residues. Looked up from germline, CDR1 is SGHDT and CDR2 is YYEEEE. The V gene lost 0 bases and the J gene lost 5 bases, with 6 bases spanning the gap. CDR3 nucleotides: TGTGCCAGCAGCTTGGACAGGAACGAGCAGTACGTC. Its translation is CASSLDRNEQYV.

This clonotype was seen at least ten times. In DNA form, the CDR3 reads TGTGCCACCGAATGGGGCTCTGGAAACACCATATATTTT. Translated: CATEWGSGNTIYF. This rearrangement joins TRBV7-9 to TRBJ1-3; D unclear. The CDR3 consists of 13 residues. V was shortened by 10 bases and J by 0 bases, with 10 bases between the two germline ends. In germline, CDR1 is SEHNR, CDR2 FQNEAQ (reference sequence).

This chain connects TRBV7-9 to TRBJ2-3; D not certain. The V end was cut by 4 bases, the J end by 12 bases, with 11 bases between. Germline V gene lookup returns CDR1 SEHNR and CDR2 FQNEAQ (reference sequence). The CDR3 has 11 residues. The CDR3 loop is CASSSIDLQYF. CDR3 DNA: TGTGCCAGCAGCTCGATAGACCTTCAGTATTTT.

This clonotype was seen many times. The chain carries TRBV7-9 and TRBJ1-6; no clear D gene. Germline CDR1 is SEHNR and CDR2 is FQNEAQ (reference sequence). The V gene lost 3 bases and the J gene lost 10 bases, with 13 bases spanning the gap. The CDR3 is made up of 14 amino acids. Here the CDR3 DNA reads TGTGCCAGCAGCTTCGATGGACTCTTCTCACCCCTCCACTTT. It yields the protein CASSFDGLFSPLHF.

The table lists this clonotype with a few counts. J is TRBJ2-1 and V is TRBV14; 9 nucleotides match TRBD1. The J segment lost 2 bases and the V segment lost 3 bases, leaving 8 bases of the junction unmatched. The CDR3 has 17 residues. The germline V gene encodes CDR1 SGHDN and CDR2 FVKESK. The CDR3 reads CASSQDTGTGTYNEQFF. CDR3 DNA: TGTGCCAGCAGCCAGGACACCGGGACAGGGACCTACAATGAGCAGTTCTTC.

This clonotype was found many times. This chain links TRBV10-3 with TRBJ1-5, with D maybe TRBD1 (6 bases). The CDR3 totals 16 residues. Germline values: CDR1 ENHRY, CDR2 SYGVKD. Deletions cut 4 bases from V and 2 bases from J, with 15 bases between. CDR3 DNA sequence: TGTGCCATCAGTGGGCAGGGGAGCGGTGGCAATCAGCCCCAGCATTTT. It encodes CAISGQGSGGNQPQHF.

The chain uses TRBV20-1 and TRBJ1-1, with a weak D call TRBD1 (5 bases). Germline assignment: CDR1 DFQATT and CDR2 SNEGSKA (reference sequence). This CDR3 spans 13 amino acids. Trimming shortened V by 0 bases and J by 6 bases, and 11 bases separated the two germline ends. Written as DNA, the CDR3 is TGCAGTGCTAGAGAAGGAGGGACCTCTGAAGCTTTCTTT. This encodes CSAREGGTSEAFF.

The chain recombines TRBV10-3 with TRBJ2-2, with D unresolved. Trimming pared 2 bases from V and 5 bases from J, leaving 9 bases between. Germline CDR1 ENHRY, CDR2 SYGVKD. The CDR3 extends over 14 amino acids. The CDR3 nucleotides are TGTGCCATCAGTGAGAAGGAACGGACCGGGGAGCTGTTTTTT. This encodes CAISEKERTGELFF.

Many counts were recorded for this clonotype. This chain uses TRBV18 with TRBJ1-1, with D possibly being TRBD1 (5 bases). V lost 1 base and J 0 bases, leaving 27 bases between the germline ends. Germline CDR1 KGHSH, CDR2 LQKENI. The CDR3 has 21 amino acids. CDR3 loop: CASSPRASRSGQGNMNTEAFF. Written as DNA, the CDR3 is TGTGCCAGCTCACCACGCGCAAGTCGTTCGGGGCAGGGAAATATGAACACTGAAGCTTTCTTT. Full variable domain (outside the CDR3, taken from reference TRBV18 and TRBJ1-1): NAGVMQNPRHLVRRRGQEARLRCSPMKGHSHVYWYRQLPEEGLKFMVYLQKENIIDESGMPKERFSAEFPKEGPSILRIQQVVRGDSAAYFCASSPRASRSGQGNMNTEAFFGQGTRLTVV.

This clonotype has a count of ten or more. The chain is built from TRBV11-3 and TRBJ2-2; possibly TRBD1 for D (6 bases). The CDR3 sequence is 16 residues long. V lost 5 bases and J 0 bases, leaving 13 bases between the germline ends. Germline-derived CDR1 and CDR2 are SGHNT and YENEEA. In nucleotides, the CDR3 is TGTGCCAGCAGCCTTGGACAGTCCGCGAACACCGGGGAGCTGTTTTTT. This gives the protein CASSLGQSANTGELFF.

This clonotype was found a few times. This chain links TRBV24-1 with TRBJ2-5; 8 bases align to TRBD1. Germline V gene data show CDR1 as KGHDR and CDR2 as SFDVKD. The V and J ends lost 5 bases and 1 base, in that order; junction bases with no gene match: 8. The CDR3 sequence is 16 residues long. The CDR3 nucleotides read TGTGCCACCAGTGCTCCGACAGGGGCGGTCCAAGAGACCCAGTACTTC. Its protein is CATSAPTGAVQETQYF.

The V and J genes are TRBV20-1 and TRBJ2-1; TRBD2 is a possible D gene (6 bases). Trimming removed 3 bases from V and 8 bases from J, with 23 bases in between. Germline V gene data show CDR1 as DFQATT and CDR2 as SNEGSKA (reference sequence). This CDR3 has 16 residues. CDR3 amino acids: CSASSAGKPLGDEQFF. CDR3 bases: TGCAGTGCTAGTTCGGCGGGGAAACCCCTCGGAGATGAGCAGTTCTTC.

This clonotype showed up many times. This chain joins TRBV4-3 and TRBJ2-2; tentative D call: TRBD2 (6 bases). Germline V CDR1 and CDR2: LGHNA, YSLEER. V was clipped by 7 bases and J by 3 bases, with 9 bases between them. The CDR3 loop spans 13 amino acids. This CDR3 reads CASNGGDTGELFF. In DNA, the CDR3 is TGCGCCAGCAACGGGGGAGACACCGGGGAGCTGTTTTTT.